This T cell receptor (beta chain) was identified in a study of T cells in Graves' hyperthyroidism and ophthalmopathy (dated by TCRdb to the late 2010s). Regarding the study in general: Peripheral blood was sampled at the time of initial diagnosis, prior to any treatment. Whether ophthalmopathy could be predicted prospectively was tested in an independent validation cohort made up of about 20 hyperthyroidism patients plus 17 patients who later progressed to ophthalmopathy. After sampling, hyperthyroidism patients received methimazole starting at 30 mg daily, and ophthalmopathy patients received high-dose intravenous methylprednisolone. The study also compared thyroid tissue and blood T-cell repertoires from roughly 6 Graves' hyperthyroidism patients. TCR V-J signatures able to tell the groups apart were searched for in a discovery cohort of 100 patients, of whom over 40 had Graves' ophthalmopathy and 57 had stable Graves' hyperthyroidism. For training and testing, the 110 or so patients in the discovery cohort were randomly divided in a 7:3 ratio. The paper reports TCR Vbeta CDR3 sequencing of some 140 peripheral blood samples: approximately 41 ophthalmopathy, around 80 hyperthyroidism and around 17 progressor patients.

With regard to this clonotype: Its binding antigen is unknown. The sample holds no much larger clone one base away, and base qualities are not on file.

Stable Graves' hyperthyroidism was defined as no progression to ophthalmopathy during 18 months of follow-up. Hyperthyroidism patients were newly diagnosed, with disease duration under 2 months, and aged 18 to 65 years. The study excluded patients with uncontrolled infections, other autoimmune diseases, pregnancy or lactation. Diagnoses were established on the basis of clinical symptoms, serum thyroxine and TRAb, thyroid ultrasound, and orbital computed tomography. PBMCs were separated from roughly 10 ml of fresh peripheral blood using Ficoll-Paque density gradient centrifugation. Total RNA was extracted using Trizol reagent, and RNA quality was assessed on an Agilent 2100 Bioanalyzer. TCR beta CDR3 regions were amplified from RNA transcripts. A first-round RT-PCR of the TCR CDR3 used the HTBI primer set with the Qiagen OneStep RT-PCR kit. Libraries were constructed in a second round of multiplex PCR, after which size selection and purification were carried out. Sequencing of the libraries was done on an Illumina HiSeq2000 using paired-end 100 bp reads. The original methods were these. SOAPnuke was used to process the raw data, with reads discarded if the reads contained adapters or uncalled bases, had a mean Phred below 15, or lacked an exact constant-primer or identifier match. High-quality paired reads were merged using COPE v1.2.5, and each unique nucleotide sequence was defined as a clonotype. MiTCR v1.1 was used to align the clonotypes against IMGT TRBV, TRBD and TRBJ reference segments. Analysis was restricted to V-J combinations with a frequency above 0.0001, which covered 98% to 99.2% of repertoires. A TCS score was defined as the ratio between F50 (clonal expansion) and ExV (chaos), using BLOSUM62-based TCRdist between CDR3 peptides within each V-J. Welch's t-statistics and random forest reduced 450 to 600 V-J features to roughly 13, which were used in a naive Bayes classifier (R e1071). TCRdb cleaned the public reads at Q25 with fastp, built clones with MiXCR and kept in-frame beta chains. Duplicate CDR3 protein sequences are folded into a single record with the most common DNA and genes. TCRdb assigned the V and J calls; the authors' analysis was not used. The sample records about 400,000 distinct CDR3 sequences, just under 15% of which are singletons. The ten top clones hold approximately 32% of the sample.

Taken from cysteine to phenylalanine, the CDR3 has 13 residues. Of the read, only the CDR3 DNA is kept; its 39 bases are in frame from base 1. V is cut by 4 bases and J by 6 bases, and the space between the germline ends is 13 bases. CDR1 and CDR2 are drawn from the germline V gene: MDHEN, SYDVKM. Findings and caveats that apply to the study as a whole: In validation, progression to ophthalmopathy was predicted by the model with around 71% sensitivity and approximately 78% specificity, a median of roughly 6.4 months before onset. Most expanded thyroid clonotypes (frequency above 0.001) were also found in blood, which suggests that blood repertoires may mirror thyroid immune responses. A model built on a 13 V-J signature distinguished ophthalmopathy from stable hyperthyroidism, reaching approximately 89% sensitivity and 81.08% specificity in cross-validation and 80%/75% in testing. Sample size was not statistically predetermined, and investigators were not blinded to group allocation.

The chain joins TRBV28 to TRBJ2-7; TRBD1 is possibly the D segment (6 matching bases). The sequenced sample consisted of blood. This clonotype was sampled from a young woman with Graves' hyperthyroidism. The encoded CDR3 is CASSSTGTTEQYF. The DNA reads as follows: TGTGCCAGCAGTTCGACCGGGACAACCGAGCAGTACTTC.